The 29 T cell receptor beta chains given below trace back to one sample, sequenced in a study of human T cells and chemical hapten exposure. TCRdb re-analysed the RACE reads in MiXCR, keeping a single row per CDR3 protein. The table includes 250,000 or so distinct CDR3 sequences, approximately 8.4% detected once. The time point is: pre-sensitization, week 0. Sample treatment: therapeutic diphenylcyclopropenone sensitization with weekly scalp DPC. The input for sequencing was whole blood, taken in connection with sensitization to the hapten diphenylcyclopropenone (DPC). The receptor source for this set is a middle-aged woman with alopecia areata. Some clones in this sample may be carry-over from other donors' samples.

The J gene is TRBJ1-1, the V gene TRBV11-2; perhaps TRBD1 as D (5 bases). The CDR3 is 12 amino acids. The germline gives CDR1 SGHAT, CDR2 FQNNGV. The V end was cut by 5 bases, the J end by 10 bases, with 14 bases between. The CDR3 sequence is CASSIGVKVAFF. For the CDR3, the DNA is TGTGCCAGCAGCATAGGGGTTAAGGTAGCTTTCTTT.

Ten or more counts support this clonotype. The chain is built from TRBV6-2 or TRBV6-3 and TRBJ2-1; no firm D call. Trimming took 10 bases from V and 5 from J, leaving 18 bases between them. Germline CDR1 and CDR2: MNHEY and SVGEGT. The CDR3 has 14 residues. CDR3 DNA sequence: TGTGCCACCAAAAAGTTCAAACCCGACAATGAGCAGTTCTTC. This gives the protein CATKKFKPDNEQFF.

This clonotype was counted only a few times. This chain links TRBV6-6 with TRBJ2-7; the D gene is possibly TRBD2 (7 bases). The CDR3 is 16 amino acids. Trimming removed 7 bases from V and 5 bases from J, with 24 bases in between. Germline V CDR1 and CDR2: MNHNY, SVGAGI (reference sequence). The CDR3 protein is CASTHGGRRENDEQYF. DNA of the CDR3: TGTGCCAGCACCCATGGGGGGCGGCGGGAGAACGACGAGCAGTACTTC.

V and J are TRBV29-1 and TRBJ2-1; a weak D match, TRBD2 (5 bases). This CDR3 region has 15 residues. Germline CDR1 and CDR2: SQVTM and ANQGSEA. V gave up 0 bases and J gave up 9 bases, with 18 bases separating them. The CDR3 is CSVEERTSGVGEQFF. In DNA, the CDR3 is TGCAGCGTTGAAGAGAGGACTTCCGGGGTCGGTGAGCAGTTCTTC.

The chain combines TRBV20-1 with TRBJ1-6, with TRBD1 matching 7 bases. This CDR3 is built from 12 residues. The germline gives CDR1 DFQATT, CDR2 SNEGSKA (reference sequence). Trimming removed 5 bases from V and 13 bases from J; junction bases left unmatched: 8. CDR3 residues: CSAPRTGQPLHF. CDR3 nucleotide sequence: TGCAGTGCTCCTAGGACAGGCCAGCCCCTCCACTTT.

In this sample, this clonotype turned up a few times. The chain is built from TRBV7-2 and TRBJ2-2; TRBD1 agrees at 7 bases. CDR1 SGHTA and CDR2 FQGNSA come from the germline V gene. V shed 3 bases and J 4 bases; nucleotides not matched to a gene: 2. The CDR3 runs 14 residues. CDR3 sequence reads: CASSLTGFTGELFF. The DNA of the CDR3 is TGTGCCAGCAGCTTGACAGGGTTCACCGGGGAGCTGTTTTTT.

In this sample, this clonotype turned up many times. This sequence joins TRBV15 and TRBJ2-5; TRBD1 is a possible D gene (6 bases). The CDR3 covers 15 residues. V was clipped by 1 base and J by 1 base, with 10 bases between them. The germline V gene encodes CDR1 LNHNV and CDR2 YYDKDF (reference sequence). CDR3 in DNA: TGTGCCACCAGCAGAGTCCTACAGGGCCAAGAGACCCAGTACTTC. It specifies CATSRVLQGQETQYF.

The chain is built from TRBV5-1 and TRBJ1-1, with a weak D call TRBD1 (6 bases). V lost 4 bases and J lost 4, with 20 bases in between. Germline-derived CDR1 and CDR2 are SGHRS and YFSETQ. This CDR3 spans 16 amino acids. CDR3 sequence reads: CASSTRPQGGITEAFF. The CDR3 bases are TGCGCCAGCAGCACGCGCCCACAGGGAGGAATCACTGAAGCTTTCTTT. The full variable domain, its missing parts supplied by reference TRBV5-1 and TRBJ1-1, is KAGVTQTPRYLIKTRGQQVTLSCSPISGHRSVSWYQQTPGQGLQFLFEYFSETQRNKGNFPGRFSGRQFSNSRSEMNVSTLELGDSALYLCASSTRPQGGITEAFFGQGTRLTVV.

This chain connects TRBV24-1 to TRBJ1-2; maybe TRBD1 (5 bases). The CDR3 covers 13 residues. Germline CDR1 KGHDR, CDR2 SFDVKD. Trimming removed 1 base from V and 7 bases from J, with 9 bases in between. CDR3 protein: CATSDFIGAGYTF. The CDR3 bases are TGTGCCACCAGTGATTTCATAGGGGCTGGCTACACCTTC.

This clonotype was recorded at least ten times. The rearrangement joins TRBV29-1 to TRBJ1-5, with 9 bases identical to TRBD1. The CDR3 length is 13 residues. J was trimmed by 8 bases and V by 4 bases; bases with no gene match: 6. The V gene's germline CDR1 is SQVTM and CDR2 ANQGSEA. The CDR3: CSVARQGGEPQHF. The CDR3 DNA reads as TGCAGCGTTGCGAGACAGGGGGGAGAGCCCCAGCATTTT.

The V and J genes are TRBV7-2 and TRBJ2-7; D perhaps matches TRBD1 (5 bases). The CDR3 sequence is 14 residues long. Germline V gene data show CDR1 as SGHTA and CDR2 as FQGNSA. V was pared by 3 bases and J by 6 bases, with 15 bases between. Here the CDR3 reads CASSLQGLSLEQYF. The CDR3 DNA follows: TGTGCCAGCAGCTTGCAGGGCCTTTCCCTCGAGCAGTACTTC. The full variable domain, its missing parts supplied by reference TRBV7-2 and TRBJ2-7, is GAGVSQSPSNKVTEKGKDVELRCDPISGHTALYWYRQSLGQGLEFLIYFQGNSAPDKSGLPSDRFSAERTGGSVSTLTIQRTQQEDSAVYLCASSLQGLSLEQYFGPGTRLTVT.

This clonotype was seen more than once but under ten times. This rearrangement joins TRBV28 to TRBJ1-3; a possible D gene is TRBD1 (5 bases). CDR3 length: 14 residues. CDR1 is MDHEN and CDR2 is SYDVKM in the germline V gene. Trimming stripped 6 bases from V and 4 bases from J, with 13 bases between. CDR3 loop: CASSPQGMGNTIYF. The DNA for the CDR3 is TGTGCCAGCAGCCCGCAGGGTATGGGAAACACCATATATTTT.

This clonotype was seen at least ten times. The chain couples TRBV29-1 to TRBJ2-1; tentatively, D is TRBD2 (6 bases). Germline loops: CDR1 SQVTM, CDR2 ANQGSEA. This CDR3 has 12 residues. V was cut by 3 bases and J by 8 bases, with 11 bases left in between. The CDR3 sequence: CSVDPGVDEQFF. The CDR3 DNA follows: TGCAGCGTTGATCCGGGGGTCGATGAGCAGTTCTTC.

This sequence joins TRBV24-1 and TRBJ2-3, with TRBD1 as a possible D gene (6 bases). CDR3 size: 16 residues. CDR1 is KGHDR, CDR2 SFDVKD, per germline. The V end was cut by 7 bases, the J end by 1 base, with 17 bases between. The CDR3 nucleotides are TGTGCCACCAGCCACAGTTCGACAGGAGGCACAGATACGCAGTATTTT. Amino acids: CATSHSSTGGTDTQYF.

The gene calls are TRBV5-4 and TRBJ2-5; weak D call: TRBD1 (5 bases). Trimming shortened V by 1 base and J by 5 bases, and 12 bases separated the two germline ends. The CDR3 consists of 14 residues. Germline CDR1 SGHNT, CDR2 YYREEE (reference sequence). The CDR3 DNA follows: TGTGCCAGCAGCTTGAGACAGACCGGCGAGACCCAGTACTTC. Translating it yields CASSLRQTGETQYF.

Here the CDR3 DNA reads TGTGCCAGCAGCCCTTCCTGGGGCGGGAATTCACCCCTCCACTTT. Translating gives CASSPSWGGNSPLHF. This rearrangement joins TRBV3-1 to TRBJ1-6; tentative D call: TRBD1 (5 bases). From germline, CDR1 is LGHDT and CDR2 YNNKEL (reference sequence). The CDR3 loop spans 15 amino acids. V was pared by 4 bases and J by 7 bases, with 14 bases between.

This clonotype was seen a few times. This chain's CDR3 is CASTLTEGLTDTQYF. For the CDR3, the DNA is TGTGCCAGCACCCTGACCGAGGGCCTCACAGATACGCAGTATTTT. V is TRBV5-6 and J is TRBJ2-3; D may be TRBD2 (5 bases). The germline gives CDR1 SGHDT, CDR2 YYEEEE. The CDR3 sequence is 15 residues long. The V gene lost 6 bases and the J gene lost 2 bases, with 16 bases spanning the gap.

The rearrangement links TRBV5-1 to TRBJ2-4; no clear D gene. V lost 6 bases, J lost 0 bases, and 10 bases lay in between. The length of the CDR3 is 14 residues. CDR1 is SGHRS and CDR2 is YFSETQ in the germline V gene. The CDR3 region has the DNA TGCGCCAGCAAACTCGATCTAGCCAAAAACATTCAGTACTTC. Its protein product is CASKLDLAKNIQYF.

The V and J genes are TRBV9 and TRBJ2-2; the D is unclear. This CDR3 is built from 13 residues. Trimming took off 0 bases at V and 6 bases at J, with 6 bases between the two ends. Germline V gene sequence: CDR1 SGDLS, CDR2 YYNGEE. The CDR3 bases are TGTGCCAGCAGCGTAGGGAGTTCCGGGGAGCTGTTTTTT. It specifies CASSVGSSGELFF.

This clonotype was observed a handful of times. The rearrangement uses TRBV6-2 or TRBV6-3 and TRBJ2-2; D is uncertain. Trimming cost V 2 bases and J 2 bases, with 6 bases left between them. The CDR3 spans 14 residues. Per the germline V gene, CDR1 is MNHEY and CDR2 is SVGEGT. CDR3 nucleotides: TGTGCCAGCAGTTACGGATTTAACACCGGGGAGCTGTTTTTT. It codes for CASSYGFNTGELFF.

This clonotype turned up a few times. This chain joins TRBV20-1 and TRBJ2-2, with 11 bases identical to TRBD2. The CDR3 has 14 residues. Germline trimming cut 5 bases from V and 5 bases from J; bases unmatched to any gene: 4. From germline, CDR1 is DFQATT and CDR2 SNEGSKA (reference sequence). The CDR3 DNA is TGCAGTGCTCATAGCGGGAGGGGGACCGGGGAGCTGTTTTTT. Amino acids: CSAHSGRGTGELFF.

The rearrangement uses TRBV29-1 and TRBJ1-1; D remains unclear. The CDR3 length is 11 residues. The ends were cut back, 0 bases at V and 5 bases at J, with 4 bases in the middle. CDR1 SQVTM and CDR2 ANQGSEA come from the germline V gene. The CDR3 sequence is CSVEEWTEAFF. Here the CDR3 DNA reads TGCAGCGTTGAAGAATGGACTGAAGCTTTCTTT.

This clonotype has only a few counts. The V and J genes are TRBV3-1 and TRBJ1-6, with D perhaps matching TRBD1 (5 bases). The V gene's germline CDR1 is LGHDT and CDR2 YNNKEL (reference sequence). Trimming pared 1 base from V and 7 bases from J, leaving 11 bases between. This CDR3 spans 15 amino acids. The CDR3 protein is CASSQVPAGNSPLHF. DNA for the CDR3: TGTGCCAGCAGCCAAGTGCCGGCAGGGAATTCACCCCTCCACTTT. Combining the CDR3 with reference TRBV3-1 and TRBJ1-6 gives the whole variable domain DTAVSQTPKYLVTQMGNDKSIKCEQNLGHDTMYWYKQDSKKFLKIMFSYNNKELIINETVPNRFSPKSPDKAHLNLHINSLELGDSAVYFCASSQVPAGNSPLHFGNGTRLTVT.

The V and J genes are TRBV6-5 and TRBJ2-1; perhaps TRBD2 as D (5 bases). Germline V gene lookup returns CDR1 MNHEY and CDR2 SVGAGI. This CDR3 region has 11 residues. Trimming took 6 bases from V and 7 from J, leaving 7 bases between them. CDR3 protein: CASRKRNEQFF. CDR3 bases: TGTGCCAGCAGGAAGCGGAATGAGCAGTTCTTC.

The V gene is TRBV20-1, the J gene TRBJ2-1, with 10 bases fitting TRBD2. CDR1 DFQATT and CDR2 SNEGSKA come from the germline V gene (reference sequence). CDR3 size: 17 residues. Trimming took 0 bases from V and 12 from J; bases not matched to a gene: 17. CDR3 residues: CSARDLDHASGSPWQFF. The CDR3 DNA reads TGCAGTGCTAGAGATTTGGATCACGCTAGCGGGAGTCCATGGCAGTTCTTC.

This clonotype was observed a few times. The chain joins TRBV29-1 to TRBJ1-1, with D tentatively TRBD1 (5 bases). Germline V CDR1 and CDR2: SQVTM, ANQGSEA. This CDR3 is 14 amino acids long. Trimming left V 0 bases short and J 4 bases short, with 12 bases between. This CDR3 reads CSVEEQAGSTEAFF. In DNA, the CDR3 is TGCAGCGTTGAAGAACAGGCTGGAAGCACTGAAGCTTTCTTT.

This chain connects TRBV5-1 to TRBJ1-1; maybe TRBD1 (5 bases). Germline V gene data show CDR1 as SGHRS and CDR2 as YFSETQ. Trimming removed 7 bases from V and 1 base from J, with 14 bases in between. The CDR3 runs to 14 residues. CDR3 residues: CASQPQGPNTEAFF. The CDR3 nucleotides read TGCGCCAGCCAACCTCAGGGACCGAACACTGAAGCTTTCTTT.

This clonotype showed up just a few times. The chain has TRBV28 and TRBJ2-2, with 8 nucleotides matching TRBD2. CDR1 is MDHEN, CDR2 SYDVKM, per germline. The ends lost 2 bases at V and 4 bases at J; junction bases unmatched: 3. The CDR3 runs 15 residues. CDR3 amino acids: CASSLSLAGTGELFF. The CDR3 DNA reads as TGTGCCAGCAGTTTAAGTCTAGCGGGCACCGGGGAGCTGTTTTTT.

This clonotype was detected a few times. The V call is TRBV20-1, the J call TRBJ1-1, with 7 bases matching TRBD1. CDR1 DFQATT and CDR2 SNEGSKA come from the germline V gene (reference sequence). This CDR3 spans 13 amino acids. The junction had 5 bases not matched to a gene; V was cut back by 5 bases and J by 2 bases. This chain's CDR3 is CSAAGQLNTEAFF. The CDR3, as DNA: TGCAGTGCTGCGGGACAGCTAAACACTGAAGCTTTCTTT.